These 21 T cell receptor beta chains were all obtained from the same sample, sequenced in a study of T cells after yellow fever vaccination. Using its own MiXCR run on the 5' RACE reads, TCRdb lists one record per CDR3 protein. The profile shows about 310,000 distinct CDR3 sequences, more than 3% of them singletons. The sample consisted of PBMCs, taken on the day of the yellow fever booster vaccination. These TCRs come from a young man who received the YFV17D yellow fever vaccine.

This clonotype was picked up many times. The chain is built from TRBV5-1 and TRBJ1-1, with a weak D call TRBD1 (5 bases). Trimming pared 1 base from V and 1 base from J, leaving 8 bases between. Germline CDR1 is SGHRS and CDR2 is YFSETQ. The CDR3 sequence is 14 residues long. This CDR3 is CASSLSGQNTEAFF. CDR3 coding DNA: TGCGCCAGCAGCTTGTCAGGGCAGAACACTGAAGCTTTCTTT.

On this clonotype: One junction end disagrees with the germline gene, perhaps due to a read error. J is TRBJ2-5 and V is TRBV7-6; D may match TRBD1 or TRBD2 (7 bases each). The CDR3 is 14 amino acids. CDR1 and CDR2 (germline): SGHVS, FNYEAQ. The chain's CDR3 is CASSLGGGLETQHF. In nucleotides, the CDR3 is TGTGCCAGCAGCTTGGGAGGGGGCTTGGAGACCCAGCACTTC.

This clonotype was recorded at least ten times. The chain employs TRBV6-4 and TRBJ1-1; D gene uncertain. This CDR3 contains 13 residues. Deletions cut 4 bases from V and 3 bases from J, with 9 bases between. Per the germline V gene, CDR1 is MRHNA and CDR2 is SNTAGT. The DNA of the CDR3 is TGTGCCAGCAGTGCGAGTTTGTACACTGAAGCTTTCTTT. Translating gives CASSASLYTEAFF.

In this sample, this clonotype turned up many times. The chain links TRBV6-5 to TRBJ2-7; possibly TRBD1 or TRBD2 for D (7 bases each). V was clipped by 6 bases and J by 2 bases, with 14 bases between them. Per the germline V gene, CDR1 is MNHEY and CDR2 is SVGAGI. The CDR3 has 14 amino acids. Here the CDR3 DNA reads TGTGCCAGCAGGCCTCAGGGGGGGACCTACGAGCAGTACTTC. This codes for CASRPQGGTYEQYF.

The chain recombines TRBV7-6 with TRBJ1-1; perhaps TRBD1 as D (5 bases). The germline V and J ends were trimmed by 4 bases and 5 bases, with 17 bases remaining between them. The CDR3 totals 15 residues. Germline V gives CDR1 SGHVS, CDR2 FNYEAQ. The CDR3, as DNA: TGTGCCAGCAGCTCCTGGGGGGGGGATTCGACTGAAGCTTTCTTT. It translates to CASSSWGGDSTEAFF.

The table lists this clonotype with a few counts. The J gene is TRBJ2-5, the V gene TRBV6-2 or TRBV6-3; tentatively, D is TRBD1 or TRBD2 (5 bases each). Germline CDR1 and CDR2: MNHEY and SVGEGT. V gave up 6 bases and J gave up 3 bases, with 14 bases separating them. The CDR3 covers 14 residues. The CDR3 region has the DNA TGTGCCAGCAGGATAGGCTGGGGGAAAGAGACCCAGTACTTC. The encoded protein is CASRIGWGKETQYF.

This clonotype was counted between two and nine times. The chain links TRBV7-2 to TRBJ1-1; TRBD1 matches at 7 bases. Per the germline V gene, CDR1 is SGHTA and CDR2 is FQGNSA. The CDR3 has 15 amino acids. Unmatched junction bases numbered 5, after V lost 4 bases and J lost 0 bases. CDR3 in DNA: TGTGCCAGCAGCTCGACAGGGCCCTTGAACACTGAAGCTTTCTTT. It codes for CASSSTGPLNTEAFF.

This clonotype was counted a few times. V usage is TRBV7-2 and J usage is TRBJ2-5, with a tentative D call TRBD2 (6 bases). Between the trimmed V and J ends, which lost 3 bases and 5 bases, there was a span of 16 bases. The CDR3 has 15 residues. Germline loops: CDR1 SGHTA, CDR2 FQGNSA. CDR3 DNA: TGTGCCAGCAGCTTTCCGGGGGAGGCCGTCGAGACCCAGTACTTC. It yields the protein CASSFPGEAVETQYF. The variable domain in full, with the rest retrieved from reference TRBV7-2 and TRBJ2-5, is GAGVSQSPSNKVTEKGKDVELRCDPISGHTALYWYRQSLGQGLEFLIYFQGNSAPDKSGLPSDRFSAERTGGSVSTLTIQRTQQEDSAVYLCASSFPGEAVETQYFGPGTRLLVL.

This clonotype occurred a few times. The chain uses TRBV29-1 and TRBJ2-2, with a weak D call TRBD1 (5 bases). The germline V and J ends were trimmed by 0 bases and 0 bases, with 11 bases remaining between them. The CDR3 loop spans 16 amino acids. CDR1 and CDR2 (germline): SQVTM, ANQGSEA. CDR3 amino acids: CSVEDRFRANTGELFF. The DNA for the CDR3 is TGCAGCGTTGAAGATCGGTTCAGGGCGAACACCGGGGAGCTGTTTTTT.

As DNA, the CDR3 is TGCGCCAGCAGCCAAGATCCCGCAGGGCGGATAGGAGAGACCCAGTACTTC. The encoded protein is CASSQDPAGRIGETQYF. This chain joins TRBV4-3 and TRBJ2-5; tentatively, D is TRBD1 (5 bases). V was shortened by 0 bases and J by 4 bases, with 18 bases between the two germline ends. The germline V gene has CDR1 LGHNA and CDR2 YSLEER. This CDR3 is built from 17 residues.

This clonotype appeared a few times. The chain links TRBV6-6 to TRBJ1-2; a weak D match, TRBD1 (6 bases). Trimming pared 1 base from V and 6 bases from J, leaving 12 bases between. CDR3 length: 14 amino acids. Per germline, CDR1 MNHNY and CDR2 SVGAGI (reference sequence). DNA of the CDR3: TGTGCCAGCAGTTACTTGGTGGACAGCAATGGCTACACCTTC. Translating gives CASSYLVDSNGYTF.

This clonotype has ten or more counts. The chain employs TRBV6-2 or TRBV6-3 and TRBJ1-5; TRBD1 might be the D (5 bases). The CDR3 totals 14 residues. V lost 5 bases, J lost 4 bases, and 12 bases lay in between. Germline loops: CDR1 MNHEY, CDR2 SVGEGT. The CDR3 loop is CASSPQGGNQPQHF. The CDR3, as DNA: TGTGCCAGCAGTCCTCAGGGTGGGAATCAGCCCCAGCATTTT.

This clonotype was seen a handful of times. The gene calls are TRBV7-9 and TRBJ1-2; no definite D call. This CDR3 is 14 amino acids long. Germline assignment: CDR1 SEHNR and CDR2 FQNEAQ (reference sequence). Trimming removed 1 base from V and 5 bases from J, with 11 bases in between. CDR3 DNA sequence: TGTGCCAGCAGCTTAGTATCACGGGGATATGGCTACACCTTC. Protein sequence: CASSLVSRGYGYTF.

In its sample, this clonotype was seen a few times. This chain connects TRBV11-1 to TRBJ2-7; TRBD1 or TRBD2 may be the D gene (5 bases each). This CDR3 has 13 amino acids. Germline loops: CDR1 SGHAT, CDR2 FQDESV (reference sequence). With 3 bases removed from V and 5 bases from J, the gap between germline ends came to 11 bases. For the CDR3, the DNA is TGTGCCAGCAGCTTTAGGGGACCCCACGAGCAGTACGTC. This translates into CASSFRGPHEQYV.

Only a few counts were recorded for this clonotype. This sequence joins TRBV5-4 and TRBJ2-7; D perhaps matches TRBD2 (5 bases). The CDR3 length is 14 residues. From germline, CDR1 is SGHNT and CDR2 YYREEE (reference sequence). Trimming took off 3 bases at V and 3 bases at J, with 13 bases between the two ends. The CDR3 nucleotides are TGTGCCAGCAGCTCGCGGAAGGGAGACTACGAGCAGTACTTC. Translation: CASSSRKGDYEQYF. Using reference TRBV5-4 and TRBJ2-7 for the parts outside the CDR3, the full variable domain is ETGVTQSPTHLIKTRGQQVTLRCSSQSGHNTVSWYQQALGQGPQFIFQYYREEENGRGNFPPRFSGLQFPNYSSELNVNALELDDSALYLCASSSRKGDYEQYFGPGTRLTVT.

This clonotype was observed many times. The genes are TRBV5-4 and TRBJ2-1; 8 bases fit TRBD1. CDR1 is SGHNT, CDR2 YYREEE, per germline (reference sequence). Trimming at V came to 3 bases and at J to 12 bases, leaving 14 bases not matched to a gene. This CDR3 has 15 residues. CDR3 sequence: CASSWDRSGFERQFF. CDR3 DNA sequence: TGTGCCAGCAGCTGGGACAGGTCGGGTTTTGAGCGGCAGTTCTTC.

This clonotype was counted at least ten times. The chain uses TRBV4-3 and TRBJ1-1, with 9 bases lining up with TRBD1. The germline V gene encodes CDR1 LGHNA and CDR2 YSLEER. The CDR3 contains 15 residues. Trimming at V came to 1 base and at J to 4 bases, leaving 4 bases not matched to a gene. Here the CDR3 DNA reads TGCGCCAGCAGCCAAGGGACAGGGGATAGCACTGAAGCTTTCTTT. The encoded protein is CASSQGTGDSTEAFF.

The V gene is TRBV7-2, the J gene TRBJ2-5; 7 positions agree with TRBD2. Germline V gene sequence: CDR1 SGHTA, CDR2 FQGNSA. The V gene end was trimmed by 4 bases and the J gene end by 4 bases; junction bases not matched to a gene: 6. The CDR3 is 14 residues long. The CDR3 nucleotides read TGTGCCAGCAGCTCCCGCGGGGGTATAGAGACCCAGTACTTC. The encoded protein is CASSSRGGIETQYF. The full variable domain, completed using reference TRBV7-2 and TRBJ2-5, is GAGVSQSPSNKVTEKGKDVELRCDPISGHTALYWYRQSLGQGLEFLIYFQGNSAPDKSGLPSDRFSAERTGGSVSTLTIQRTQQEDSAVYLCASSSRGGIETQYFGPGTRLLVL.

This clonotype has only a few counts. The chain employs TRBV9 and TRBJ2-3; TRBD1 matches 7 bases. V gave up 4 bases and J gave up 6 bases; unmatched junction bases: 20. This CDR3 has 18 residues. Germline assignment: CDR1 SGDLS and CDR2 YYNGEE. This CDR3 reads CASSPHYYHRGDVDTQYF. The CDR3 DNA reads as TGTGCCAGCAGCCCTCACTACTACCACAGGGGTGATGTGGATACGCAGTATTTT.

This clonotype occurred a few times. The chain carries TRBV5-4 and TRBJ2-7, with a possible D match to TRBD2 (6 bases). Trimming pared 3 bases from V and 5 bases from J, leaving 18 bases between. The CDR3 is 15 residues long. Germline CDR1 is SGHNT and CDR2 is YYREEE (reference sequence). The CDR3 nucleotides read TGTGCCAGCAGCTCGCCTAGCGCCCGAGGGGACGAGCAGTACTTC. Protein product: CASSSPSARGDEQYF.

The chain recombines TRBV6-5 with TRBJ2-5, with a tentative D call TRBD1 (5 bases). Trimming shortened V by 6 bases and J by 2 bases, and 10 bases separated the two germline ends. The CDR3 length is 13 residues. Germline CDR1 is MNHEY and CDR2 is SVGAGI. The chain's CDR3 is CASSQDRQETQYF. The CDR3 DNA reads TGTGCCAGCAGCCAAGACAGACAAGAGACCCAGTACTTC.